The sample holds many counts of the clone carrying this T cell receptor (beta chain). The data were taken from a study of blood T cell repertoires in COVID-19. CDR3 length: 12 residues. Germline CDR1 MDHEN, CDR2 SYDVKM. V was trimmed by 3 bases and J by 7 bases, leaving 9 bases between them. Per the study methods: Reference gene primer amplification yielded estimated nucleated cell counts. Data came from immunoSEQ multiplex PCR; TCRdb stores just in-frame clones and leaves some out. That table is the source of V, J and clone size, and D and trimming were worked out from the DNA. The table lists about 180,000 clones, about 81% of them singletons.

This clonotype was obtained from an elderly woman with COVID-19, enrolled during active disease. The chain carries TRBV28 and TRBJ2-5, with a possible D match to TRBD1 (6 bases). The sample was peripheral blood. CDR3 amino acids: CASSFTGRTQYF. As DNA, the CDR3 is TGTGCCAGCAGTTTCACAGGGAGGACCCAGTACTTC.